These 24 T cell receptor beta chains were sequenced from one sample in a study of blood T cell repertoires in COVID-19. Data came from immunoSEQ multiplex PCR; TCRdb stores just in-frame clones and leaves some out. The data hold fewer than 400,000 clones, with roughly 89% observed a single time. The sample comprised PBMCs or T cells enriched from blood (not recorded which). These receptors originate from a man aged 60 to 69 who had recovered from COVID-19.

The chain recombines TRBV29-1 with TRBJ2-3, with TRBD2 matching over 10 bases. The CDR3 has 14 amino acids. Per the germline V gene, CDR1 is SQVTM and CDR2 is ANQGSEA. V shed 4 bases and J 4 bases; nucleotides not matched to a gene: 5. Here the CDR3 DNA reads TGCAGCGTTGGAGCGGGAGGGCTCTCAGATACGCAGTATTTT. Translated: CSVGAGGLSDTQYF.

The CDR3 region is CASSGQIQETQYF. The CDR3, as DNA: TGTGCCAGTTCGGGACAGATCCAAGAGACCCAGTACTTC. The J gene is TRBJ2-5, the V gene TRBV19; 7 bases are shared with TRBD1. Losses at the gene ends were 8 bases for V and 1 base for J; bases not matched to a gene: 4. The germline V gene has CDR1 LNHDA and CDR2 SQIVND (reference sequence). The CDR3 covers 13 residues.

The chain joins TRBV7-2 to TRBJ1-2; D perhaps matches TRBD1 (6 bases). Per germline, CDR1 SGHTA and CDR2 FQGNSA. CDR3 length: 14 residues. V lost 0 bases to trimming and J lost 8 bases, with 13 bases between them. The CDR3 DNA reads as TGTGCCAGCAGCTTAGCAGCAGGGGCGAGCGGCTACACCTTC. Protein product: CASSLAAGASGYTF.

The chain employs TRBV28 and TRBJ2-7; 9 nucleotides agree with TRBD1. The CDR3 consists of 17 residues. The V and J ends lost 1 base and 5 bases, in that order; junction bases with no gene match: 12. Germline values: CDR1 MDHEN, CDR2 SYDVKM. The CDR3 region is CASSLYTTGTGRHEQYF. The CDR3 DNA is TGTGCCAGCAGTTTATACACAACCGGGACAGGGCGGCACGAGCAGTACTTC.

V is TRBV7-2 and J is TRBJ1-1; D is perhaps TRBD1 (5 bases). CDR3 size: 14 residues. V was shortened by 1 base and J by 5 bases, with 11 bases between the two germline ends. Germline values: CDR1 SGHTA, CDR2 FQGNSA. The CDR3 region is CASSLVGGGTEAFF. The DNA of the CDR3 is TGTGCCAGCAGCTTAGTTGGGGGGGGGACTGAAGCTTTCTTT.

This chain connects TRBV18 to TRBJ1-4; TRBD1 might be the D (5 bases). The CDR3 sequence is 13 residues long. Per germline, CDR1 KGHSH and CDR2 LQKENI. Trimming removed 4 bases at V and 7 bases at J, with 10 bases between. CDR3 residues: CASSQGSSEKLFF. The CDR3 nucleotides are TGTGCCAGCTCACAGGGGTCGAGTGAAAAACTGTTTTTT.

The chain recombines TRBV20-1 with TRBJ2-5; tentative D call: TRBD2 (5 bases). The CDR3 has 13 residues. The V end lost 3 bases, the J end lost 0 bases, and 8 bases lay between the germline ends. CDR1 is DFQATT, CDR2 SNEGSKA, per germline (reference sequence). The CDR3 protein is CSASMDYQETQYF. CDR3 DNA sequence: TGCAGTGCTAGTATGGACTACCAAGAGACCCAGTACTTC.

The chain combines TRBV5-8 with TRBJ2-7; TRBD1 is a possible D gene (6 bases). Per the germline V gene, CDR1 is SGHTS and CDR2 is YDEGEE. With 2 bases removed from V and 3 bases from J, the gap between germline ends came to 6 bases. The CDR3 runs 12 residues. CDR3 protein: CASSLQGYEQYF. In nucleotides, the CDR3 is TGTGCCAGCAGCTTACAGGGCTACGAGCAGTACTTC.

The chain's CDR3 is CASSPPVGGRDAFF. CDR3 nucleotides: TGTGCCAGCAGCCCCCCGGTTGGCGGGAGGGATGCTTTCTTT. The chain links TRBV9 to TRBJ1-1; D gene ambiguous. Germline assignment: CDR1 SGDLS and CDR2 YYNGEE. The CDR3 is made up of 14 amino acids. V lost 4 bases, J lost 11 bases, and 21 bases lay in between.

The rearrangement links TRBV2 to TRBJ2-5, with D possibly matching TRBD1 (6 bases). This CDR3 has 13 amino acids. Germline CDR1 SNHLY, CDR2 FYNNEI. Trimming removed 6 bases from V and 1 base from J, with 9 bases in between. CDR3 sequence reads: CASRLDSQETQYF. The DNA for the CDR3 is TGTGCCAGCAGATTGGACAGCCAAGAGACCCAGTACTTC.

This chain connects TRBV5-1 to TRBJ2-1, with 9 bases matching TRBD2. CDR1 and CDR2 (germline): SGHRS, YFSETQ. CDR3 length: 17 amino acids. J lost 7 bases, V lost 0 bases, and 11 bases had no gene match. Written as DNA, the CDR3 is TGCGCCAGCAGCTTGGCCGGGGCGGGAGGGCCGGTAAATGAGCAGTTCTTC. It translates to CASSLAGAGGPVNEQFF.

The chain carries TRBV28 and TRBJ1-5; D is undetermined. The V and J ends lost 2 bases and 2 bases respectively, with 10 bases between them. Germline V CDR1 and CDR2: MDHEN, SYDVKM. This CDR3 contains 15 residues. In DNA form, the CDR3 reads TGTGCCAGCAGTTTACCCCAACTCGGCAATCAGCCCCAGCATTTT. This translates into CASSLPQLGNQPQHF.

This sequence joins TRBV2 and TRBJ1-1; 8 nucleotides align to TRBD1. V gave up 1 base and J gave up 11 bases; unmatched junction bases: 12. CDR1 and CDR2 (germline): SNHLY, FYNNEI. The CDR3 runs to 15 residues. The CDR3 loop is CASSEGRGRLRPAFF. The CDR3 region has the DNA TGTGCCAGCAGTGAAGGCAGGGGGCGCTTACGGCCGGCTTTCTTT.

Only a few counts were recorded for this clone. J is TRBJ1-4 and V is TRBV6-5; 8 nucleotides agree with TRBD1. The germline gives CDR1 MNHEY, CDR2 SVGAGI. The CDR3 loop spans 14 amino acids. The ends lost 6 bases at V and 8 bases at J; junction bases unmatched: 8. CDR3 residues: CASRVGQGNEKLFF. The CDR3 DNA sequence: TGTGCCAGCAGAGTTGGACAGGGAAACGAAAAACTGTTTTTT.

The J gene is TRBJ2-7, the V gene TRBV6-6; TRBD1 aligns across 9 bases. Per the germline V gene, CDR1 is MNHNY and CDR2 is SVGAGI (reference sequence). The CDR3 is made up of 15 amino acids. J lost 5 bases, V lost 10 bases, and 15 bases had no gene match. In nucleotides, the CDR3 is TGTGCCACCCTCCTAGTGGGACAGGGCGTCGACGAGCAGTACTTC. Its translation: CATLLVGQGVDEQYF.

This chain connects TRBV7-9 to TRBJ1-2; D gene uncertain. The CDR3 spans 13 residues. V was cut by 1 base and J by 8 bases, with 11 bases left in between. Germline CDR1 reads SEHNR; CDR2 reads FQNEAQ (reference sequence). In nucleotides, the CDR3 is TGTGCCAGCAGCTTAGTTGGGCCGGGAGGCTACACCTTC. This gives the protein CASSLVGPGGYTF.

The chain employs TRBV28 and TRBJ2-2, with unresolved D. The CDR3 is made up of 12 amino acids. Germline loops: CDR1 MDHEN, CDR2 SYDVKM. V was pared by 7 bases and J by 2 bases, with 5 bases between. This chain's CDR3 is CASISNTGELFF. CDR3 DNA sequence: TGTGCCAGCATCTCCAACACCGGGGAGCTGTTTTTT. The full variable domain, completed using reference TRBV28 and TRBJ2-2, is DVKVTQSSRYLVKRTGEKVFLECVQDMDHENMFWYRQDPGLGLRLIYFSYDVKMKEKGDIPEGYSVSREKKERFSLILESASTNQTSMYLCASISNTGELFFGEGSRLTVL.

A single count supports this clone. Other nucleotide sequences from this sample produce the same CDR3. V usage is TRBV6-5 and J usage is TRBJ2-7; 13 bases fit TRBD2. The CDR3 runs to 15 residues. Unmatched junction bases numbered 4, after V lost 6 bases and J lost 2 bases. Germline V lookup: CDR1 MNHEY, CDR2 SVGAGI. DNA for the CDR3: TGTGCCAGCAGGCCTACTAGCGGGAGGGCCTACGAGCAGTACTTC. Translation gives CASRPTSGRAYEQYF.

The chain couples TRBV19 to TRBJ2-7, with D possibly TRBD1 on 5 matching bases. The germline V gene has CDR1 LNHDA and CDR2 SQIVND (reference sequence). Trimming removed 5 bases from V and 0 bases from J, with 14 bases in between. The CDR3 is 15 amino acids. CDR3 sequence (DNA): TGTGCCAGTAGTCTGACAGACGCCCTCTCCTACGAGCAGTACTTC. It encodes CASSLTDALSYEQYF.

CDR3 sequence reads: CASSFGQVNTEAFF. The CDR3 nucleotides are TGTGCCAGCAGCTTTGGACAGGTGAACACTGAAGCTTTCTTT. The J gene is TRBJ1-1, the V gene TRBV5-4; TRBD1 matches at 7 bases. Germline lookup yields CDR1 SGHNT and CDR2 YYREEE (reference sequence). With 2 bases clipped from V and 0 bases from J, the junction kept 1 base outside the gene matches. This CDR3 contains 14 residues.

V is TRBV5-1 and J is TRBJ2-1, with 9 bases fitting TRBD2. V lost 3 bases, J lost 6 bases, and 13 bases stayed unmatched. CDR1 is SGHRS and CDR2 is YFSETQ in the germline V gene. The CDR3 is 17 residues long. CDR3 nucleotides: TGCGCCAGCAGCTGGCCCAGGGGTAGCGGGAGTGCCAATGAGCAGTTCTTC. Its protein product is CASSWPRGSGSANEQFF.

The genes are TRBV5-1 and TRBJ1-1, with D possibly matching TRBD1 (5 bases). V was trimmed by 0 bases and J by 1 base, leaving 10 bases between them. Germline V CDR1 and CDR2: SGHRS, YFSETQ. The CDR3 length is 15 residues. CDR3 in DNA: TGCGCCAGCAGCTTGGAAGGGGTTGGGAACACTGAAGCTTTCTTT. Protein: CASSLEGVGNTEAFF.

The chain recombines TRBV7-9 with TRBJ2-2; unclear D gene. The CDR3 loop spans 15 amino acids. Trimming took off 3 bases at V and 0 bases at J, with 8 bases between the two ends. Germline V CDR1 and CDR2: SEHNR, FQNEAQ (reference sequence). CDR3 region: CASSFEQANTGELFF. CDR3 DNA: TGTGCCAGCAGCTTCGAGCAGGCGAACACCGGGGAGCTGTTTTTT.

The chain has TRBV19 and TRBJ2-2, with D uncertain. V dropped 5 bases and J dropped 6 bases, with 7 bases sitting between them. The CDR3 totals 12 residues. CDR1 and CDR2 (germline): LNHDA, SQIVND (reference sequence). CDR3 sequence: CASSRVSGELFF. DNA for the CDR3: TGTGCCAGTAGTCGGGTATCCGGGGAGCTGTTTTTT.